Listed here are 19 T cell receptor beta chains from one sample, sequenced in a study of response to subunit inactivated influenza vaccine. One entry per CDR3 protein, called by TCRdb with MiXCR from the RT-PCR reads. The sample comprises hundreds of thousands of distinct CDR3 sequences, roughly 18% of which are singletons, and around 9.9% rests with the top ten. This material consisted of PBMCs from blood, taken around 5 days after vaccination. These receptors were taken from a man between 45 and 60 years old who received an inactivated influenza vaccine.

This clonotype was seen repeatedly, ten times or more. The chain has TRBV15 and TRBJ2-1; D may be TRBD2 (6 bases). Germline-derived CDR1 and CDR2 are LNHNV and YYDKDF (reference sequence). CDR3 length: 17 residues. The V gene lost 0 bases and the J gene lost 2 bases, with 14 bases spanning the gap. In nucleotides, the CDR3 is TGTGCCACCAGCAGAGATCTGGGCGGGATCACCTACAATGAGCAGTTCTTC. This gives the protein CATSRDLGGITYNEQFF.

V gene TRBV28 combines with J gene TRBJ2-5; 8 nucleotides align to TRBD2. The CDR3 has 17 residues. In germline, CDR1 is MDHEN, CDR2 SYDVKM. V shed 1 base, J shed 1 base, and the junction held 8 bases outside the gene matches. The CDR3, as DNA: TGTGCCAGCAGTTTATTGCGGGGGGTAATAGCCCAAGAGACCCAGTACTTC. Translation gives CASSLLRGVIAQETQYF.

The chain recombines TRBV27 with TRBJ2-7; tentatively, D is TRBD1 (6 bases). This CDR3 region has 12 residues. Trimming cost V 8 bases and J 3 bases, with 11 bases left between them. CDR1 is MNHEY, CDR2 SMNVEV, per germline (reference sequence). The CDR3 nucleotides read TGTGCCAGCGGGGGCGCAAGCTACGAGCAGTACTTC. Protein sequence: CASGGASYEQYF.

This clonotype was counted only a few times. The V and J genes are TRBV18 and TRBJ2-1; perhaps TRBD2 as D (7 bases). The CDR3 runs to 14 residues. The ends were cut back, 2 bases at V and 8 bases at J, with 13 bases in the middle. Germline CDR1 KGHSH, CDR2 LQKENI. The CDR3 nucleotides are TGTGCCAGCTCACCAAACACGGGGGGCGATGAGCAGTTCTTC. The encoded protein is CASSPNTGGDEQFF. Using reference TRBV18 and TRBJ2-1 for the parts outside the CDR3, the full variable domain is NAGVMQNPRHLVRRRGQEARLRCSPMKGHSHVYWYRQLPEEGLKFMVYLQKENIIDESGMPKERFSAEFPKEGPSILRIQQVVRGDSAAYFCASSPNTGGDEQFFGPGTRLTVL.

This clonotype has ten or more counts. The J gene is TRBJ2-1, the V gene TRBV29-1; D is uncertain. CDR3 length: 12 amino acids. Germline values: CDR1 SQVTM, CDR2 ANQGSEA. V shed 2 bases and J shed 9 bases, with 11 bases lying between them. This CDR3 is CSVEIRVGEQFF. CDR3 sequence (DNA): TGCAGCGTTGAAATTAGGGTGGGTGAGCAGTTCTTC.

The V call is TRBV29-1, the J call TRBJ2-4, with TRBD1 matching 7 bases. With V trimmed by 7 bases and J by 2 bases, 8 bases remained unmatched. CDR1 and CDR2 from the germline V gene are SQVTM and ANQGSEA. The CDR3 sequence is 14 residues long. This chain's CDR3 is CSATHRGTKNIQYF. The DNA for the CDR3 is TGCAGCGCCACCCACAGGGGAACCAAAAACATTCAGTACTTC.

This clonotype was counted a few times. This chain connects TRBV5-1 to TRBJ2-1; D is unresolved. Germline-derived CDR1 and CDR2 are SGHRS and YFSETQ. CDR3 size: 16 residues. Trimming cost V 4 bases and J 6 bases, with 20 bases left between them. CDR3 amino acids: CASSPGIGPRTNEQFF. The DNA for the CDR3 is TGCGCCAGCAGCCCCGGTATCGGGCCCCGGACCAATGAGCAGTTCTTC.

This clonotype has at least ten counts. This chain uses TRBV10-3 with TRBJ2-5; 7 positions match TRBD1. V trimming: 6 bases; J trimming: 3 bases; junction bases outside the gene matches: 1. Germline CDR1 ENHRY, CDR2 SYGVKD. The CDR3 sequence is 12 residues long. CDR3 sequence (DNA): TGTGCCATCAGCACAGGGGAAGAGACCCAGTACTTC. Translation: CAISTGEETQYF.

The rearrangement joins TRBV12-3 or TRBV12-4 to TRBJ2-6, with 7 nucleotides matching TRBD1. V shed 4 bases and J 2 bases; nucleotides not matched to a gene: 8. The CDR3 covers 17 residues. CDR3 in amino acids: CASSSPGGYPGANVLTF. DNA of the CDR3: TGTGCCAGCAGTTCCCCAGGGGGATACCCTGGGGCCAACGTCCTGACTTTC.

A word on this clonotype: Germline and junction disagree at one end, which may indicate a read error. The CDR3 sequence is CASSPGRGAGNTEALF. In DNA, the CDR3 is TGTGCCAGCAGCCCGGGTCGGGGGGCGGGGAACACTGAAGCTCTCTTT. The chain has TRBV5-4 and TRBJ1-1, with D perhaps TRBD1 (6 bases). The germline gives CDR1 SGHNT, CDR2 YYREEE (reference sequence). The CDR3 is 16 amino acids.

This clonotype was picked up a small number of times. The gene calls are TRBV20-1 and TRBJ2-3, with 13 bases lining up with TRBD2. The CDR3 totals 15 residues. Germline-derived CDR1 and CDR2 are DFQATT and SNEGSKA (reference sequence). V was pared by 0 bases and J by 7 bases, with 4 bases of the junction left unmatched. In DNA, the CDR3 is TGCAGTGCTAGAGAACTAGCGGGAGGGCCAAATACGCAGTATTTT. This gives the protein CSARELAGGPNTQYF.

The chain joins TRBV6-2 or TRBV6-3 to TRBJ2-1, with 9 bases that match TRBD2. CDR3 length: 16 amino acids. J gave up 10 bases and V 7 bases, and 17 bases lay outside the gene matches. Per germline, CDR1 MNHEY and CDR2 SVGEGT. In nucleotides, the CDR3 is TGTGCCAGCACCCCCGGAGGCTTTAGCGGGAGCTGGGAGCAGTTCTTC. The encoded protein is CASTPGGFSGSWEQFF.

The CDR3 loop is CASSSDGRDDEQYF. CDR3 bases: TGCGCCAGCAGCTCAGACGGACGGGACGACGAGCAGTACTTC. The chain combines TRBV4-3 with TRBJ2-7; D possibly matches TRBD1 or TRBD2 (5 bases each). Germline V lookup: CDR1 LGHNA, CDR2 YSLEER. The CDR3 totals 14 residues. Trimming removed 5 bases from V and 5 bases from J, with 16 bases in between.

CDR3 region: CAISKRGPDTQYF. CDR3 nucleotide sequence: TGTGCCATCAGTAAAAGAGGGCCAGATACGCAGTATTTT. V and J are TRBV10-3 and TRBJ2-3, with D possibly being TRBD2 (5 bases). The CDR3 has 13 residues. The V gene lost 5 bases and the J gene lost 4 bases, with 10 bases spanning the gap. Germline-derived CDR1 and CDR2 are ENHRY and SYGVKD.

This clonotype was observed a handful of times. V usage is TRBV24-1 and J usage is TRBJ2-5; no clear D gene. This CDR3 has 15 amino acids. In germline, CDR1 is KGHDR, CDR2 SFDVKD. V lost 6 bases and J 2 bases, leaving 15 bases between the germline ends. The CDR3 DNA is TGTGCCACCAGTATGGGGAACGGCAAACAAGAGACCCAGTACTTC. It is translated as CATSMGNGKQETQYF.

The chain has TRBV20-1 and TRBJ2-3; D perhaps matches TRBD2 (5 bases). The germline CDR1 and CDR2 sequences are DFQATT and SNEGSKA (reference sequence). The length of the CDR3 is 14 residues. The V and J ends lost 3 bases and 1 base respectively, with 11 bases between them. The CDR3 DNA reads TGCAGTGCTAGGGATAGCGCTCGCACAGATACGCAGTATTTT. Translated, it gives CSARDSARTDTQYF.

The genes are TRBV5-6 and TRBJ2-7; D is unresolved. This CDR3 is 13 amino acids long. The germline gives CDR1 SGHDT, CDR2 YYEEEE. V gave up 0 bases and J gave up 7 bases, with 11 bases separating them. For the CDR3, the DNA is TGTGCCAGCAGCTTGGACGGACCTACAGAGCAGTACTTC. Protein sequence: CASSLDGPTEQYF.

In its sample, this clonotype was seen a few times. V and J are TRBV10-3 and TRBJ2-7; TRBD1 matches 7 bases. From germline, CDR1 is ENHRY and CDR2 SYGVKD. V was pared by 5 bases and J by 7 bases, with 8 bases of the junction left unmatched. This CDR3 spans 13 amino acids. The CDR3 DNA reads as TGTGCCATCAGTCAAACAGGGGTGGGGGAGCAGTACTTC. Translated: CAISQTGVGEQYF.

The chain joins TRBV12-5 to TRBJ2-7, with TRBD1 matching over 8 bases. The CDR3 length is 14 residues. Looked up from germline, CDR1 is LGHNT and CDR2 is FRNRAP. V shed 6 bases and J 7 bases; nucleotides not matched to a gene: 11. The CDR3 DNA sequence: TGTGCTAGTGGACCCGGGACAGGTCTTGGGGAGCAGTACTTC. It encodes CASGPGTGLGEQYF.